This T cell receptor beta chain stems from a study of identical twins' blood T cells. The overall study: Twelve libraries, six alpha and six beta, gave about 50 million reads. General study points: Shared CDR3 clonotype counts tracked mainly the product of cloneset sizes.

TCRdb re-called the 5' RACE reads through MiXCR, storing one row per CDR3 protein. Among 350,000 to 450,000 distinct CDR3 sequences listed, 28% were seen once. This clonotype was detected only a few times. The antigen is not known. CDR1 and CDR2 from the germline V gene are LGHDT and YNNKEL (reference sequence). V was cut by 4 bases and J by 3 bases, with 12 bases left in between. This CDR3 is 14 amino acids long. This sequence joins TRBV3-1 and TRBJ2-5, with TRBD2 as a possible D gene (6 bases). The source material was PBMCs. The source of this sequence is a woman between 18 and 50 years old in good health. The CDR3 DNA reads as TGTGCCAGCAGCCCCCAACGGAGGGAAGAGACCCAGTACTTC. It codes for CASSPQRREETQYF.